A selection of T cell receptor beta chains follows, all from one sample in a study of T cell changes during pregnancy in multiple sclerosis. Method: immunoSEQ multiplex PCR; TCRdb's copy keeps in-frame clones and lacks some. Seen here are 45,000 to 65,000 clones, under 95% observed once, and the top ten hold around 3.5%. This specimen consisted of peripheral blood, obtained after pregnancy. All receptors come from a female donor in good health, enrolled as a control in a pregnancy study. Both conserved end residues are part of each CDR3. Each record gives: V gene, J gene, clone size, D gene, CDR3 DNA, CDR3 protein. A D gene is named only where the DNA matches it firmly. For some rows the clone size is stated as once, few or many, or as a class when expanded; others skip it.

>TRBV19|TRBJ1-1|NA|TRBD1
TGTGCCAGTAGCCCACCGGGACAGGGTATAACTGAAGCTTTCTTT
CASSPPGQGITEAFF
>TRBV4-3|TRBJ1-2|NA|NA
TGCGCCAGCAGCCAATGGGGACTGATTAACTATGGCTACACCTTC
CASSQWGLINYGYTF
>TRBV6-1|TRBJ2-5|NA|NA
TGTGCCAGCAGCGGGCAAGGAGGAGAGACCCAGTACTTC
CASSGQGGETQYF
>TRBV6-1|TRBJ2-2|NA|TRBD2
TGTGCCAGCAGAGTAGCGGGAGTCAACACCGGGGAGCTGTTTTTT
CASRVAGVNTGELFF
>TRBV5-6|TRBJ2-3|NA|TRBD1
TGTGCCAGCAGCTTCCGGGACAGGATCACAGATACGCAGTATTTT
CASSFRDRITDTQYF
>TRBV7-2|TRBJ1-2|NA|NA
TGTGCCAGCAGCTTAGGGCAGGCTTTATACTATGGCTACACCTTC
CASSLGQALYYGYTF
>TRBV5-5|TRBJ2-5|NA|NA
TGTGCCAGCAGCAGCATCTCCCGGGACTCCCAAGAGACCCAGTACTTC
CASSSISRDSQETQYF
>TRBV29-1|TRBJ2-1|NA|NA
TGCAGCTCGAGTGGGACTTTCTATGAGCAGTTCTTC
CSSSGTFYEQFF
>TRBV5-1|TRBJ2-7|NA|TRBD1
TGCGCCAGCAGCTTGGAGGACAGGGCACCCGAGCAGTACTTC
CASSLEDRAPEQYF
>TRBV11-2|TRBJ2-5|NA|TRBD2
TGTGCCAGCAGCTTAGGGACTAGCGGGAGCCTCCAAGAGACCCAGTACTTC
CASSLGTSGSLQETQYF
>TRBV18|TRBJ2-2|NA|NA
TGTGCCAGCTCACCCAAGGGACAAACTGCGCCTGGGGAGCTGTTTTTT
CASSPKGQTAPGELFF
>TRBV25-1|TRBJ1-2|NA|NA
TGTGCCAGCACGGAGGAGGGGGGGGGCTATGGCTACACCTTC
CASTEEGGGYGYTF
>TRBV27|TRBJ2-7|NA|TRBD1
TGTGCCAGCAGCTTGACAGGGCCCAACGAGCAGTACTTC
CASSLTGPNEQYF
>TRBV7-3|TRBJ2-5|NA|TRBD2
TGTGCCAGCAGCAATAGCGGGAAGGGGACCCAGTACTTC
CASSNSGKGTQYF
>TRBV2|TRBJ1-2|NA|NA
TGTGCCAGCAGTCCGAGACACCTCAACGGCTACACCTTC
CASSPRHLNGYTF
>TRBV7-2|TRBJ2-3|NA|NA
TGTGCCAGCAGCCCCAGGCGACAGGTCCTCACAGATACGCAGTATTTT
CASSPRRQVLTDTQYF
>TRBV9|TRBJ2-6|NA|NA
TGTGCCAGCAGGCGGACAGCTGTTTCTGGGGCCAACGTCCTGACTTTC
CASRRTAVSGANVLTF
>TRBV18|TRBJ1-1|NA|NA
TGTGCCAGCTCACCGTACTACACTGAAGCTTTCTTT
CASSPYYTEAFF
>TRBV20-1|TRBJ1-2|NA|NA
TGCAGTGCTAGAGACGGGGGCTACACCTTC
CSARDGGYTF
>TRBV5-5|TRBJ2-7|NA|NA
TGTGCCAGCAGCTTGGGGGCTCCGAGCTCCTACGAGCAGTACTTC
CASSLGAPSSYEQYF
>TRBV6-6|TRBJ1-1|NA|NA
TGTGCCAGCCGAGCAGGAATGAACACTGAAGCTTTCTTT
CASRAGMNTEAFF
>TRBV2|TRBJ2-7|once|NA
TGTGCCAGCTCTTCAGGGTCTCTCTCCTACGAGCAGTACTTC
CASSSGSLSYEQYF
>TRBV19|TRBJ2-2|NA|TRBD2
TGTGCCAGTAGTAGCGGGAGGGATCACACCGGGGAGCTGTTTTTT
CASSSGRDHTGELFF
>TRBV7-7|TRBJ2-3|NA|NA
TGTGCTAGCAGTCAGATGGGGGCCCCAGATACGCAGTATTTT
CASSQMGAPDTQYF
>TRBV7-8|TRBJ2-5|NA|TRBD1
TGTGCCAGCAGCTTAGAGACAGGGGAAGGAGAGACCCAGTACTTC
CASSLETGEGETQYF
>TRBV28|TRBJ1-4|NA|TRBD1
TGTGCCAGCAGTCCTCCGGGACAGGAGGACGAAAAACTGTTTTTT
CASSPPGQEDEKLFF
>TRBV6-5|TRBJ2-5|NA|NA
TGTGCCAGCAGCCTCGGACTGGAGGAGACCCAGTACTTC
CASSLGLEETQYF
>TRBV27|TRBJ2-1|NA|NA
TGTGCCAGCAGCCCCTTCGGGGAGAAGGGTAGAAATGAGCAGTTCTTC
CASSPFGEKGRNEQFF
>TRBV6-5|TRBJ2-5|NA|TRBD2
TGTGCCAGCAGTTACTCGGTGGCGGGAGGAGGGGAGACCCAGTACTTC
CASSYSVAGGGETQYF
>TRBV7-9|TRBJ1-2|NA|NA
TGTGCCGCTAGCCCCGGGGACTATGGCTACACCTTC
CAASPGDYGYTF
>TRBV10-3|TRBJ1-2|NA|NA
TGTGCCATCAGTGACAGGGATTATGGCTACACCTTC
CAISDRDYGYTF
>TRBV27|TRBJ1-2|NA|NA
TGTGCCAGCAGTTTATATGCGGAACCGACCTTTAACTATGGCTACACCTTC
CASSLYAEPTFNYGYTF
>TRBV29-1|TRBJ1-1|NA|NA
TGCAGCGTTCAACAGATAGATTACACTGAAGCTTTCTTT
CSVQQIDYTEAFF
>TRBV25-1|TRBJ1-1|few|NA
TGTGCCAGCAACTCAGGGAAGGGGTCGTCTGAAGCTTTCTTT
CASNSGKGSSEAFF
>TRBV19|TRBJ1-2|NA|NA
TGTGCCAGTAGTACCCTCGACACCGCTAACTATGGCTACACCTTC
CASSTLDTANYGYTF
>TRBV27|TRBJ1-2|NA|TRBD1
TGTGCCAGCAGTCCCTCCGGGACAGGGGTGACCGGAGGGTATGGCTACACCTTC
CASSPSGTGVTGGYGYTF
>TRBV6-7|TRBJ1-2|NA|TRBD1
TGTGCCAGCAGTTCTACGACAGGGGGCAGCGGCTACACCTTC
CASSSTTGGSGYTF
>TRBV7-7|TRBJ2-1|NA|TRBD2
TGTGCTAGCAGCCTCACCGCGGGAGACGAGCAGTTCTTC
CASSLTAGDEQFF
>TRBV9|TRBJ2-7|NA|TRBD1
TGTGCCAGCAGCTCCGGAACTGGACAGGGCTTGTCCTACGAGCAGTACTTC
CASSSGTGQGLSYEQYF
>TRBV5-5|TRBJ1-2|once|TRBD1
TGTGCCAGCAGCGATAGTGGACAGGCTAACTATGGCTACACCTTC
CASSDSGQANYGYTF
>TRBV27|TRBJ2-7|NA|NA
TGTGCCAGCAGTTTAAGCCCGGGGAGGACCTACGAGCAGTACTTC
CASSLSPGRTYEQYF
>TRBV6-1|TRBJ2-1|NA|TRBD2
TGTGCCAGCAGGCCGGGACTAGTCTATGAGCAGTTCTTC
CASRPGLVYEQFF
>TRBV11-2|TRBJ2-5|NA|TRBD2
TGTGCCAGCAGCTTCGGGGGGGAAGAGACCCAGTACTTC
CASSFGGEETQYF
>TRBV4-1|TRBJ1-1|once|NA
TGCGCCAGCAGCCAAGATCGGGCAGGGAAGAACACTGAAGCTTTCTTT
CASSQDRAGKNTEAFF
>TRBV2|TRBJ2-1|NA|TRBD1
TGTGCCAGCGGGACAGGGGATGAGCAGTTCTTC
CASGTGDEQFF
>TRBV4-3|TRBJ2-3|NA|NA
TGCGCCAGCAGCCGAGACACGGGTTCAGATACGCAGTATTTT
CASSRDTGSDTQYF
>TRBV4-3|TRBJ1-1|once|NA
TGCGCCAGCAGCCATGGCCTAGACCGAACGAACACTGAAGCTTTCTTT
CASSHGLDRTNTEAFF
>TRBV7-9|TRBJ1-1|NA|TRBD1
TGTGCCAGCAGCCGGACAGGGGTGAACACTGAAGCTTTCTTT
CASSRTGVNTEAFF
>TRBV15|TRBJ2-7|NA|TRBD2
TGTGCCACCAGCGGGAAACTAGCGGCACGCTACGAGCAGTACTTC
CATSGKLAARYEQYF